The 25 T cell receptor beta chains below come from one sample, sequenced in a study of OX40 agonist ivuxolimab in advanced cancers. TCRdb keeps only in-frame clones here, not all; method: immunoSEQ multiplex PCR. The data hold about 55,000 clones, with approximately 86% observed a single time. Sequencing used CD4+ or CD8+ T cells sorted from blood, obtained in a trial of the OX40 agonist ivuxolimab. The receptors stem from an adult with an advanced solid tumor such as melanoma, head and neck, liver or kidney cancer.

The chain uses TRBV13 and TRBJ2-7, with 7 bases that match TRBD2. V lost 0 bases and J lost 0; bases outside the gene matches: 2. CDR1 is PRHDT, CDR2 FYEKMQ, per germline (reference sequence). This CDR3 has 15 residues. The DNA of the CDR3 is TGTGCCAGCAGCTTAGGCCCTAGCGGCTCCTACGAGCAGTACTTC. Its translation is CASSLGPSGSYEQYF. The whole variable domain, remainder taken from reference TRBV13 and TRBJ2-7, is AAGVIQSPRHLIKEKRETATLKCYPIPRHDTVYWYQQGPGQDPQFLISFYEKMQSDKGSIPDRFSAQQFSDYHSELNMSSLELGDSALYFCASSLGPSGSYEQYFGPGTRLTVT.

The rearrangement joins TRBV28 to TRBJ2-4, with D perhaps being TRBD1 or TRBD2 (5 bases each). CDR3 length equals 12 residues. Trimming pared 6 bases from V and 7 bases from J, leaving 10 bases between. CDR1 is MDHEN, CDR2 SYDVKM, per germline. The CDR3 protein is CASSPGTNIQYF. CDR3 DNA: TGTGCCAGCAGCCCAGGGACGAACATTCAGTACTTC.

The chain is built from TRBV7-9 and TRBJ1-1; weak D call: TRBD1 (5 bases). This CDR3 has 14 amino acids. The V end was cut by 8 bases, the J end by 0 bases, with 13 bases between. Germline CDR1 SEHNR, CDR2 FQNEAQ (reference sequence). The CDR3 reads CASGFGTMNTEAFF. The CDR3 nucleotides read TGTGCCAGCGGGTTCGGGACCATGAACACTGAAGCTTTCTTT.

The chain recombines TRBV11-2 with TRBJ1-4; no clear D gene. Per the germline V gene, CDR1 is SGHAT and CDR2 is FQNNGV. CDR3 size: 16 residues. The germline V and J ends were trimmed by 0 bases and 4 bases, with 12 bases remaining between them. CDR3 nucleotides: TGTGCCAGCAGCTTAGATTACAGTTTAGTTAATGAAAAACTGTTTTTT. Protein sequence: CASSLDYSLVNEKLFF. The full variable domain, in which reference TRBV11-2 and TRBJ1-4 provide the parts outside the CDR3, is EAGVAQSPRYKIIEKRQSVAFWCNPISGHATLYWYQQILGQGPKLLIQFQNNGVVDDSQLPKDRFSAERLKGVDSTLKIQPAKLEDSAVYLCASSLDYSLVNEKLFFGSGTQLSVL.

The V gene is TRBV5-5, the J gene TRBJ1-3; D gene ambiguous. The CDR3 is 15 amino acids. Per germline, CDR1 SGHKS and CDR2 YYEKEE (reference sequence). The V and J ends lost 0 bases and 0 bases respectively, with 7 bases between them. CDR3 bases: TGTGCCAGCAGCTTGGCCTTTACCTCTGGAAACACCATATATTTT. It yields the protein CASSLAFTSGNTIYF.

The chain recombines TRBV7-8 with TRBJ1-5, with TRBD1 identical over 9 bases. Germline trimming cut 0 bases from V and 6 bases from J; bases unmatched to any gene: 6. CDR3 size: 16 residues. Looked up from germline, CDR1 is SGHVS and CDR2 is FQNEAQ. CDR3 sequence: CASSLARVDRGQPQHF. Written as DNA, the CDR3 is TGTGCCAGCAGCTTAGCGAGAGTGGACAGGGGTCAGCCCCAGCATTTT.

The chain uses TRBV4-3 and TRBJ2-1; 10 bases are a match to TRBD2. Germline CDR1 is LGHNA and CDR2 is YSLEER. After removal of 1 base from V and 1 base from J, the junction contained 7 bases not matched to a gene. The CDR3 totals 18 residues. The CDR3 region is CASSQGKRGGPSYNEQFF. The CDR3 DNA reads as TGCGCCAGCAGCCAAGGCAAGCGGGGGGGCCCTTCCTACAATGAGCAGTTCTTC.

The gene calls are TRBV19 and TRBJ2-1; TRBD1 agrees at 8 bases. V dropped 3 bases and J dropped 9; count of bases not matched to a gene: 10. The germline V gene encodes CDR1 LNHDA and CDR2 SQIVND (reference sequence). This CDR3 region has 15 residues. The CDR3 coding sequence is TGTGCCAGTAGTATCGGGCAGGGGGCGGGTACTGAGCAGTTCTTC. The encoded protein is CASSIGQGAGTEQFF.

The rearrangement joins TRBV6-5 to TRBJ1-1; D is uncertain. The germline V gene has CDR1 MNHEY and CDR2 SVGAGI. The V end was cut by 2 bases, the J end by 4 bases, with 8 bases between. The CDR3 consists of 13 residues. The chain's CDR3 is CASSYGWGTEAFF. CDR3 DNA: TGTGCCAGCAGTTACGGGTGGGGCACTGAAGCTTTCTTT.

This clone was counted once. The gene calls are TRBV19 and TRBJ2-5, with D unresolved. The CDR3 has 15 residues. Germline loops: CDR1 LNHDA, CDR2 SQIVND (reference sequence). The germline V and J ends were trimmed by 6 bases and 4 bases, with 18 bases remaining between them. The CDR3 here is CASSAGPLGGETQYF. CDR3 DNA: TGTGCCAGTAGCGCCGGTCCCTTGGGCGGAGAGACCCAGTACTTC. The complete variable domain, with remaining parts taken from reference TRBV19 and TRBJ2-5, reads DGGITQSPKYLFRKEGQNVTLSCEQNLNHDAMYWYRQDPGQGLRLIYYSQIVNDFQKGDIAEGYSVSREKKESFPLTVTSAQKNPTAFYLCASSAGPLGGETQYFGPGTRLLVL.

This clone has just a few counts. V gene TRBV5-6 combines with J gene TRBJ2-1, with D tentatively TRBD2 (5 bases). There are 12 residues in the CDR3. Germline V gives CDR1 SGHDT, CDR2 YYEEEE. V gave up 2 bases and J gave up 7 bases, with 7 bases separating them. The CDR3 DNA reads TGTGCCAGCAGCTTTAGCGTAAATGAGCAGTTCTTC. This translates into CASSFSVNEQFF.

The rearrangement uses TRBV6-5 and TRBJ1-1; no reliable D call. Germline V lookup: CDR1 MNHEY, CDR2 SVGAGI. This CDR3 region has 13 residues. V shed 6 bases and J shed 5 bases, with 13 bases lying between them. In DNA form, the CDR3 reads TGTGCCAGCAGCACGACGGGTGGAACTGAAGCTTTCTTT. Its protein is CASSTTGGTEAFF.

The rearrangement joins TRBV27 to TRBJ1-6, with 7 bases matching TRBD1. J lost 7 bases, V lost 3 bases, and 6 bases had no gene match. Germline V gene lookup returns CDR1 MNHEY and CDR2 SMNVEV (reference sequence). This CDR3 contains 15 residues. The CDR3 protein is CASSFSGQYNSPLHF. The CDR3 nucleotides are TGTGCCAGCAGTTTCTCGGGACAGTACAATTCACCCCTCCACTTT.

The chain joins TRBV4-3 to TRBJ2-1, with D perhaps matching TRBD2 (6 bases). V lost 1 base and J lost 6, with 10 bases in between. CDR3 length equals 14 residues. The V gene's germline CDR1 is LGHNA and CDR2 YSLEER. CDR3 protein: CASSQGFGSNEQFF. The CDR3 nucleotides read TGCGCCAGCAGCCAAGGGTTCGGGAGCAATGAGCAGTTCTTC.

This clone appeared once. V gene TRBV7-8 combines with J gene TRBJ1-2; D not certain. Trimming took off 5 bases at V and 1 base at J, with 14 bases between the two ends. The CDR3 has 15 residues. The germline V gene has CDR1 SGHVS and CDR2 FQNEAQ. The CDR3 loop reads CASSPWPTDNYGYTF. In nucleotides, the CDR3 is TGTGCCAGCAGCCCCTGGCCGACCGATAACTATGGCTACACCTTC.

This clone was seen a single time. The rearrangement joins TRBV7-2 to TRBJ2-1; no clear D gene. The germline V gene encodes CDR1 SGHTA and CDR2 FQGNSA. This CDR3 spans 12 amino acids. Trimming took 1 base from V and 9 from J, leaving 7 bases between them. The CDR3 DNA reads as TGTGCCAGCAGCTTAGTCCTTAGTGAGCAGTTCTTC. Protein product: CASSLVLSEQFF.

This chain connects TRBV28 to TRBJ2-3; perhaps D is TRBD1 or TRBD2 (5 bases each). The CDR3 runs to 14 residues. CDR1 and CDR2 (germline): MDHEN, SYDVKM. V lost 1 base and J lost 1, with 6 bases in between. The CDR3 DNA reads TGTGCCAGCAGTTTATTGGGGGGCACAGATACGCAGTATTTT. This translates into CASSLLGGTDTQYF.

V usage is TRBV29-1 and J usage is TRBJ1-1, with D perhaps TRBD1 (6 bases). The length of the CDR3 is 15 residues. The V end lost 8 bases, the J end lost 2 bases, and 21 bases lay between the germline ends. Germline loops: CDR1 SQVTM, CDR2 ANQGSEA. For the CDR3, the DNA is TGCAGCTTACAGGGAACCCTGCGTGACAACACTGAAGCTTTCTTT. Its translation is CSLQGTLRDNTEAFF.

V is TRBV18 and J is TRBJ2-3, with D uncertain. The CDR3 contains 14 residues. Trimming stripped 3 bases from V and 0 bases from J, with 7 bases between. The germline V gene encodes CDR1 KGHSH and CDR2 LQKENI. The CDR3 DNA is TGTGCCAGCTCACCGGTCCAGAGCACAGATACGCAGTATTTT. It yields the protein CASSPVQSTDTQYF.

The rearrangement joins TRBV4-1 to TRBJ2-2; D gene uncertain. V lost 3 bases and J 3 bases, leaving 8 bases between the germline ends. This CDR3 has 14 residues. Germline V gene sequence: CDR1 MGHRA, CDR2 YSYEKL. The DNA of the CDR3 is TGCGCCAGCAGCCAGGGTAGGGACACCGGGGAGCTGTTTTTT. It translates to CASSQGRDTGELFF.

This sequence joins TRBV27 and TRBJ1-1; TRBD1 agrees at 8 bases. The CDR3 has 15 residues. Germline CDR1 MNHEY, CDR2 SMNVEV (reference sequence). Trimming cost V 2 bases and J 5 bases; bases outside gene matches: 7. Here the CDR3 DNA reads TGTGCCAGCAGTTTAAGTATACAGGGGGATACTGAAGCTTTCTTT. Translated, it gives CASSLSIQGDTEAFF.

This clone appeared a few times. This chain uses TRBV5-1 with TRBJ2-7; D may be TRBD2 (6 bases). The CDR3 contains 15 residues. Germline V gene sequence: CDR1 SGHRS, CDR2 YFSETQ. V was clipped by 0 bases and J by 0 bases, with 10 bases between them. The CDR3 DNA reads TGCGCCAGCAGCTTGGCGATGGGACTCTCCTACGAGCAGTACTTC. It codes for CASSLAMGLSYEQYF.

This chain uses TRBV10-1 with TRBJ1-5; the D is unclear. The length of the CDR3 is 14 residues. The V and J ends lost 3 bases and 2 bases respectively, with 8 bases between them. Per the germline V gene, CDR1 is WNHNN and CDR2 is SYGVQD (reference sequence). The CDR3 DNA reads as TGCGCCAGCAGTGATAGGAAGTGCAATCAGCCCCAGCATTTT. This codes for CASSDRKCNQPQHF.

This rearrangement joins TRBV11-2 to TRBJ1-1; D is unresolved. CDR1 SGHAT and CDR2 FQNNGV come from the germline V gene. Trimming took 1 base from V and 11 from J, leaving 14 bases between them. There are 13 residues in the CDR3. The chain's CDR3 is CASSLGGATGAFF. CDR3 bases: TGTGCCAGCAGCTTAGGGGGTGCGACTGGGGCTTTCTTT.

This clone has just one count. V gene TRBV15 combines with J gene TRBJ1-1, with TRBD1 as a possible D gene (6 bases). V lost 3 bases and J lost 1, with 9 bases in between. Germline V gene sequence: CDR1 LNHNV, CDR2 YYDKDF (reference sequence). The CDR3 extends over 14 amino acids. The CDR3 reads CATSRRTENTEAFF. DNA for the CDR3: TGTGCCACCAGCAGGCGGACAGAGAACACTGAAGCTTTCTTT.